The next 24 T cell receptor beta chains were all read from a single sample in a study of blood T cell repertoires in COVID-19. Using immunoSEQ multiplex PCR, the repertoire was profiled, and TCRdb retains in-frame clones only, with some absent. Here the sample spans roughly 250,000 clones, around 87% being singletons. What was sequenced was PBMCs or T cells enriched from blood (not recorded which). These receptors were collected from a woman aged 18-30 years who had recovered from COVID-19.

The chain uses TRBV6-5 and TRBJ1-2, with D perhaps TRBD1 (5 bases). V lost 5 bases and J 8 bases, leaving 12 bases between the germline ends. The CDR3 loop spans 12 amino acids. The germline gives CDR1 MNHEY, CDR2 SVGAGI. CDR3 coding DNA: TGTGCCAGCAGTCAGCAGGGTTGGGGCTACACCTTC. This codes for CASSQQGWGYTF.

The CDR3 sequence is CASSPGTGAHYGYTF. CDR3 coding DNA: TGCGCCAGCAGTCCCGGGACAGGGGCACACTATGGCTACACCTTC. The chain employs TRBV4-1 and TRBJ1-2; 10 bases match TRBD1. The CDR3 sequence is 15 residues long. Germline assignment: CDR1 MGHRA and CDR2 YSYEKL. Trimming at V came to 6 bases and at J to 3 bases, leaving 7 bases not matched to a gene.

The V and J genes are TRBV3-1 (or the pseudogene TRBV3-2) and TRBJ1-5; unclear D gene. In germline, CDR1 is LGHDT, CDR2 YNNKEL (reference sequence). The CDR3 extends over 13 amino acids. Trimming removed 1 base at V and 9 bases at J, with 10 bases between. This CDR3 reads CASSQVPGWPQHF. DNA for the CDR3: TGTGCCAGCAGCCAAGTCCCAGGATGGCCCCAGCATTTT.

In this sample, this clone turned up a few times. This chain uses TRBV5-1 with TRBJ2-2, with a possible D match to TRBD1 (6 bases). The length of the CDR3 is 15 residues. Germline V gives CDR1 SGHRS, CDR2 YFSETQ. Trimming shortened V by 6 bases and J by 1 base, and 13 bases separated the two germline ends. CDR3 sequence: CASTRDTLNTGELFF. The CDR3 nucleotides read TGCGCCAGCACCCGGGACACCCTGAACACCGGGGAGCTGTTTTTT. Full variable domain (missing parts from reference TRBV5-1 and TRBJ2-2): KAGVTQTPRYLIKTRGQQVTLSCSPISGHRSVSWYQQTPGQGLQFLFEYFSETQRNKGNFPGRFSGRQFSNSRSEMNVSTLELGDSALYLCASTRDTLNTGELFFGEGSRLTVL.

The chain carries TRBV10-3 and TRBJ1-5; D is possibly TRBD1 (6 bases). Trimming cost V 3 bases and J 2 bases, with 14 bases left between them. Germline assignment: CDR1 ENHRY and CDR2 SYGVKD. The CDR3 length is 16 residues. The CDR3 DNA follows: TGTGCCATCAGTGACACAGGGTCAATCGGCAATCAGCCCCAGCATTTT. This codes for CAISDTGSIGNQPQHF.

Of note for this clone: A read error may account for a junction end that differs from germline. The V call is TRBV5-5, the J call TRBJ1-1; D remains unclear. CDR3 length: 13 amino acids. Germline values: CDR1 SGHKS, CDR2 YYEKEE (reference sequence). CDR3 DNA sequence: TGTGCCAGCAGCCACGGGGTGAACGCTGAAGCTTTCTTT. Translation: CASSHGVNAEAFF.

The chain is built from TRBV7-2 and TRBJ2-7, with 12 bases identical to TRBD2. Germline lookup yields CDR1 SGHTA and CDR2 FQGNSA. The CDR3 has 16 amino acids. The trim removed 3 bases at V and 7 bases at J, leaving 10 bases unmatched. The CDR3 sequence is CASSLSRLAGAYEQYF. CDR3 bases: TGTGCCAGCAGCTTGTCCCGACTAGCGGGGGCGTATGAGCAGTACTTC.

The chain combines TRBV3-1 (or the pseudogene TRBV3-2) with TRBJ1-1; the D is unclear. Germline CDR1 LGHDT, CDR2 YNNKEL (reference sequence). This CDR3 contains 13 residues. V shed 3 bases and J shed 1 base, with 6 bases lying between them. In DNA form, the CDR3 reads TGTGCCAGCAGCCACACCGGGAACACTGAAGCTTTCTTT. Translating it yields CASSHTGNTEAFF.

The chain couples TRBV25-1 to TRBJ1-2; TRBD1 matches at 7 bases. The CDR3 is made up of 14 amino acids. The V segment lost 4 bases and the J segment 4 bases; nucleotides outside the gene matches: 6. CDR1 MGHDK and CDR2 SYGVNS come from the germline V gene. CDR3 DNA: TGTGCCAGCAGTGCCCCCGGGACAGCCTATGGCTACACCTTC. This translates into CASSAPGTAYGYTF.

This chain joins TRBV14 and TRBJ1-2; D may be TRBD1 (5 bases). Germline loops: CDR1 SGHDN, CDR2 FVKESK. The CDR3 loop spans 14 amino acids. Trimming took off 0 bases at V and 3 bases at J, with 8 bases between the two ends. The CDR3 reads CASSQDSGYYGYTF. The CDR3 DNA sequence: TGTGCCAGCAGCCAAGACTCAGGGTACTATGGCTACACCTTC.

The chain is built from TRBV6-6 and TRBJ1-5; perhaps TRBD1 as D (6 bases). The CDR3 sequence is 14 residues long. The V gene's germline CDR1 is MNHNY and CDR2 SVGAGI (reference sequence). Between the trimmed V and J ends, which lost 4 bases and 5 bases, there was a span of 12 bases. CDR3 in DNA: TGTGCCAGCAGTTTAACAGGGTTTGATCAGCCCCAGCATTTT. This encodes CASSLTGFDQPQHF.

This sequence joins TRBV9 and TRBJ2-2, with 7 bases aligning to TRBD1. The ends lost 0 bases at V and 8 bases at J; junction bases unmatched: 10. Per the germline V gene, CDR1 is SGDLS and CDR2 is YYNGEE. The CDR3 spans 16 residues. The CDR3 sequence: CASSVATFQGVGELFF. As DNA, the CDR3 is TGTGCCAGCAGCGTAGCTACCTTCCAGGGGGTTGGGGAGCTGTTTTTT.

The J gene is TRBJ2-7, the V gene TRBV6-6; TRBD1 matches at 11 bases. The CDR3 totals 15 residues. The ends lost 7 bases at V and 2 bases at J; junction bases unmatched: 7. Germline CDR1 and CDR2: MNHNY and SVGAGI (reference sequence). CDR3 loop: CASTPPGQGAYEQYF. CDR3 in DNA: TGTGCCAGCACCCCCCCGGGACAGGGGGCCTACGAGCAGTACTTC.

The chain links TRBV7-2 to TRBJ1-2; the D is unclear. The V and J ends lost 8 bases and 4 bases respectively, with 23 bases between them. There are 16 residues in the CDR3. Germline CDR1 is SGHTA and CDR2 is FQGNSA. The DNA for the CDR3 is TGTGCCAGCGCCGCGAAGGGAGGGTCTACACTCTATGGCTACACCTTC. Translating gives CASAAKGGSTLYGYTF.

J is TRBJ1-5 and V is TRBV5-5; D possibly corresponds to TRBD1 (6 bases). Trimming stripped 0 bases from V and 5 bases from J, with 9 bases between. Per germline, CDR1 SGHKS and CDR2 YYEKEE (reference sequence). The CDR3 totals 14 residues. The CDR3 DNA reads TGTGCCAGCAGCTTGGACAGGGTAGATCAGCCCCAGCATTTT. Its translation: CASSLDRVDQPQHF. The variable domain in full, with the rest retrieved from reference TRBV5-5 and TRBJ1-5, is DAGVTQSPTHLIKTRGQQVTLRCSPISGHKSVSWYQQVLGQGPQFIFQYYEKEERGRGNFPDRFSARQFPNYSSELNVNALLLGDSALYLCASSLDRVDQPQHFGDGTRLSIL.

This sequence joins TRBV19 and TRBJ2-1, with a weak D call TRBD2 (7 bases). This CDR3 region has 15 residues. V was trimmed by 6 bases and J by 4 bases, leaving 16 bases between them. Germline V gives CDR1 LNHDA, CDR2 SQIVND (reference sequence). DNA of the CDR3: TGTGCCAGTAGATCGGGGGGCCTCCTTTACAATGAGCAGTTCTTC. Protein sequence: CASRSGGLLYNEQFF.

The CDR3 reads CASSYSAVEGTQYF. As DNA, the CDR3 is TGTGCCAGCAGTTACTCGGCAGTTGAGGGTACGCAGTATTTT. V and J are TRBV6-2 or TRBV6-3 and TRBJ2-3; TRBD2 might be the D (5 bases). Germline V gene sequence: CDR1 MNHEY, CDR2 SVGEGT. V shed 0 bases and J shed 8 bases, with 12 bases lying between them. This CDR3 has 14 residues.

J is TRBJ2-1 and V is TRBV15; the D gene is possibly TRBD1 (5 bases). Trimming stripped 2 bases from V and 5 bases from J, with 7 bases between. Germline V gene sequence: CDR1 LNHNV, CDR2 YYDKDF (reference sequence). The CDR3 extends over 13 amino acids. The chain's CDR3 is CATSRQGHNEQFF. In DNA, the CDR3 is TGTGCCACCAGCAGACAGGGCCACAATGAGCAGTTCTTC. Variable domain in full (rest from reference TRBV15 and TRBJ2-1): DAMVIQNPRYQVTQFGKPVTLSCSQTLNHNVMYWYQQKSSQAPKLLFHYYDKDFNNEADTPDNFQSRRPNTSFCFLDIRSPGLGDTAMYLCATSRQGHNEQFFGPGTRLTVL.

The chain combines TRBV5-6 with TRBJ1-2; possibly TRBD1 for D (5 bases). With 0 bases removed from V and 7 bases from J, the gap between germline ends came to 10 bases. CDR3 length: 13 amino acids. Germline values: CDR1 SGHDT, CDR2 YYEEEE. This CDR3 reads CASSLAGSGGYTF. The CDR3 coding sequence is TGTGCCAGCAGCTTGGCAGGGTCGGGTGGCTACACCTTC.

The genes are TRBV19 and TRBJ1-1; D is uncertain. V was cut by 3 bases and J by 5 bases, with 22 bases left in between. This CDR3 comprises 17 residues. CDR1 and CDR2 from the germline V gene are LNHDA and SQIVND (reference sequence). CDR3 loop: CASSIRSLRTRRTEAFF. The CDR3 DNA reads TGTGCCAGTAGTATCCGGTCTTTGAGGACTCGTCGGACTGAAGCTTTCTTT.

J is TRBJ1-1 and V is TRBV5-4, with 10 bases lining up with TRBD1. The CDR3 is made up of 13 amino acids. V gave up 4 bases and J gave up 7 bases; unmatched junction bases: 4. CDR1 is SGHNT, CDR2 YYREEE, per germline (reference sequence). CDR3 DNA: TGTGCCAGCAGCATCCGGGACAGGGGTGAAGCTTTCTTT. This encodes CASSIRDRGEAFF.

As to this clone: The sample has other DNA sequences that encode this CDR3 too. V and J are TRBV2 and TRBJ2-2, with no clear D. Trimming took 2 bases from V and 5 from J, leaving 6 bases between them. CDR1 and CDR2 from the germline V gene are SNHLY and FYNNEI. CDR3 length: 13 amino acids. The CDR3 DNA reads as TGTGCCAGCAGTGAATACGGGACCGGGGAGCTGTTTTTT. Its protein product is CASSEYGTGELFF. Combining the CDR3 with reference TRBV2 and TRBJ2-2 gives the whole variable domain EPEVTQTPSHQVTQMGQEVILRCVPISNHLYFYWYRQILGQKVEFLVSFYNNEISEKSEIFDDQFSVERPDGSNFTLKIRSTKLEDSAMYFCASSEYGTGELFFGEGSRLTVL.

The J gene is TRBJ1-5, the V gene TRBV5-1, with TRBD1 matching 9 bases. The germline V gene has CDR1 SGHRS and CDR2 YFSETQ. Losses at the gene ends were 2 bases for V and 0 bases for J; bases not matched to a gene: 3. The CDR3 sequence is 16 residues long. The CDR3 bases are TGCGCCAGCAGCTTAGGGACAGGGAATAGCAATCAGCCCCAGCATTTT. Protein product: CASSLGTGNSNQPQHF. The full variable domain, its missing parts supplied by reference TRBV5-1 and TRBJ1-5, is KAGVTQTPRYLIKTRGQQVTLSCSPISGHRSVSWYQQTPGQGLQFLFEYFSETQRNKGNFPGRFSGRQFSNSRSEMNVSTLELGDSALYLCASSLGTGNSNQPQHFGDGTRLSIL.

The chain recombines TRBV6-2 or TRBV6-3 with TRBJ2-2; TRBD2 agrees at 13 bases. J gave up 5 bases and V 2 bases, and 8 bases lay outside the gene matches. There are 18 residues in the CDR3. Germline CDR1 MNHEY, CDR2 SVGEGT. CDR3 protein: CASSYTSGGALKTGELFF. For the CDR3, the DNA is TGTGCCAGCAGTTACACTAGCGGGGGGGCCCTTAAGACCGGGGAGCTGTTTTTT.